This T cell receptor beta chain originates from a study of T cell changes during pregnancy in multiple sclerosis. The method was immunoSEQ multiplex PCR; TCRdb's version includes in-frame clones alone and lacks a portion of them. The sample lists 85,000 to 120,000 clones, under 95% occurring once. V lost 4 bases, J lost 0 bases, and 9 bases lay in between. Looked up from germline, CDR1 is MGHRA and CDR2 is YSYEKL. This CDR3 contains 14 residues. This specimen was peripheral blood, taken after pregnancy. The clonotype comes from a female donor with multiple sclerosis, enrolled in a pregnancy study. This chain links TRBV4-1 with TRBJ2-5; the D gene is possibly TRBD2 (6 bases). The CDR3 here is CASSPREYQETQYF. The CDR3, as DNA: TGCGCCAGCAGCCCCCGGGAGTACCAAGAGACCCAGTACTTC.